The source of this TCR beta chain is a study of blood T cell repertoires in COVID-19. Study context: Acute and convalescent COVID-19 samples came from the United States, Italy and Spain. PBMCs, B-cell-depleted T cells, or T cells were the source of the cDNA or gDNA that made up the material.

This clone has a handful of counts. Germline lookup yields CDR1 SEHNR and CDR2 FQNEAQ (reference sequence). V shed 6 bases and J shed 2 bases, with 13 bases lying between them. This CDR3 is built from 15 residues. The data were produced by immunoSEQ multiplex PCR, yet TCRdb's version contains in-frame clones alone and is incomplete. The sample yields about 93,000 clones, about 80% seen once. The sequenced sample was peripheral blood. The source of this sequence is a human donor in a cohort sampled during active COVID-19. The chain is built from TRBV7-9 and TRBJ2-2; TRBD1 is a possible D gene (5 bases). The CDR3 protein is CASRGREVNTGELFF. DNA for the CDR3: TGTGCCAGCAGAGGCAGGGAAGTAAACACCGGGGAGCTGTTTTTT.